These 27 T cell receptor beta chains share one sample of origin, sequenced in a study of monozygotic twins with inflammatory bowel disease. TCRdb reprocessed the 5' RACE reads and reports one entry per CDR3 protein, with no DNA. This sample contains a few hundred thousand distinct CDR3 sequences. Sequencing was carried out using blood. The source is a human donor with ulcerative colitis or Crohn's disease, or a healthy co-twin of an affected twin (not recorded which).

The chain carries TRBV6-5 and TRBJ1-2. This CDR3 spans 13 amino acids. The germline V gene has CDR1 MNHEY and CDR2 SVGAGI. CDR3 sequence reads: CASGEQSNYGYTF.

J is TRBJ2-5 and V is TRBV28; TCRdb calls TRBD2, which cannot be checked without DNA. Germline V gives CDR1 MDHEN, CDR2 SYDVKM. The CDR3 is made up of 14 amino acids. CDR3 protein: CASSTGPSQETQYF. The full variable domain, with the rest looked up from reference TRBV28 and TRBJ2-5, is DVKVTQSSRYLVKRTGEKVFLECVQDMDHENMFWYRQDPGLGLRLIYFSYDVKMKEKGDIPEGYSVSREKKERFSLILESASTNQTSMYLCASSTGPSQETQYFGPGTRLLVL.

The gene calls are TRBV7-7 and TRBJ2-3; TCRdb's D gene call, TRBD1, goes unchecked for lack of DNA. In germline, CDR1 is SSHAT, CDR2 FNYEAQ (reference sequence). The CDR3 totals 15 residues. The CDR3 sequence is CASSFSGGAGDTQNF.

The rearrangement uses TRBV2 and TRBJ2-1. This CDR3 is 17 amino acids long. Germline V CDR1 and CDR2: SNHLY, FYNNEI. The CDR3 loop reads CASSEAGPGASYNEQFF.

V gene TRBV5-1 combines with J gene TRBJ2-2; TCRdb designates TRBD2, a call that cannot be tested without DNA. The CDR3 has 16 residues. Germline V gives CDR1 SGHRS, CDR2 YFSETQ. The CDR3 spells CASSLAASGSPGELFF.

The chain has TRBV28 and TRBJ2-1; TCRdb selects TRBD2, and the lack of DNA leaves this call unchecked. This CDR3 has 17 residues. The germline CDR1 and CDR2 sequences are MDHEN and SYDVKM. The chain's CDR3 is CASRGLAAAGTNNEQFF. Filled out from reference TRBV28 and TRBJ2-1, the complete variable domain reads DVKVTQSSRYLVKRTGEKVFLECVQDMDHENMFWYRQDPGLGLRLIYFSYDVKMKEKGDIPEGYSVSREKKERFSLILESASTNQTSMYLCASRGLAAAGTNNEQFFGPGTRLTVL.

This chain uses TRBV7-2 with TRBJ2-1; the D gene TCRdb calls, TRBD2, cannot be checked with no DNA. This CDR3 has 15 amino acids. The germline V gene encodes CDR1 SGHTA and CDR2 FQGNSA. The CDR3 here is CASRILAGRYNEQFF. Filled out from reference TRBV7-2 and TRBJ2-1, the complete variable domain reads GAGVSQSPSNKVTEKGKDVELRCDPISGHTALYWYRQSLGQGLEFLIYFQGNSAPDKSGLPSDRFSAERTGGSVSTLTIQRTQQEDSAVYLCASRILAGRYNEQFFGPGTRLTVL.

CDR3 residues: CASSKDRGASTEAFF. The chain joins TRBV21-1 to TRBJ1-1; no DNA is available, so the TRBD1 call from TCRdb remains unchecked. TRBV21-1 is flagged as a pseudogene. The CDR3 runs 15 residues.

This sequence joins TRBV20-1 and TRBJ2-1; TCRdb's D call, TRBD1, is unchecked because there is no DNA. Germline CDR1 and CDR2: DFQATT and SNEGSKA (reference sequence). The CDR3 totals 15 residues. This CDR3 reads CSADGGFAGANEQFF.

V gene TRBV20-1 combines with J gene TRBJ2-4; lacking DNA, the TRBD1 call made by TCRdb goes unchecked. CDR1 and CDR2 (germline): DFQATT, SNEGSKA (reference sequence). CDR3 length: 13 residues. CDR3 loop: CSVTWGPGDIQYF.

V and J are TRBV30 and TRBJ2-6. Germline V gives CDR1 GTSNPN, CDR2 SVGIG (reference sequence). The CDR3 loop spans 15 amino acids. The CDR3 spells CAWSVGPTGANVLTF.

CDR3 sequence reads: CASSLGLAGALADTQYF. The V and J genes are TRBV5-8 and TRBJ2-3; the D gene TCRdb calls, TRBD2, cannot be checked with no DNA. This CDR3 has 17 amino acids. The germline gives CDR1 SGHTS, CDR2 YDEGEE.

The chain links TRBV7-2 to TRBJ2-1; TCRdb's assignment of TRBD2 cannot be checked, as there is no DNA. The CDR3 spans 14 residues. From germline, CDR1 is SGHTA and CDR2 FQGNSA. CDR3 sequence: CASSSSISYNEQFF.

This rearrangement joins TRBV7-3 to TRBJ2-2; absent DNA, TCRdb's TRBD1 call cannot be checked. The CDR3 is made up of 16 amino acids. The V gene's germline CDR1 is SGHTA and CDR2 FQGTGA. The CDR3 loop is CASSLGGPSSTGELFF.

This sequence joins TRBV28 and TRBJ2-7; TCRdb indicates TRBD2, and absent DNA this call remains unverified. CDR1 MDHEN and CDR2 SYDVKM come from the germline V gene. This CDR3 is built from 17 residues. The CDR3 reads CASSLVRGGRRGYEQYF. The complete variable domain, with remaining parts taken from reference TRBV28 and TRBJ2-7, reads DVKVTQSSRYLVKRTGEKVFLECVQDMDHENMFWYRQDPGLGLRLIYFSYDVKMKEKGDIPEGYSVSREKKERFSLILESASTNQTSMYLCASSLVRGGRRGYEQYFGPGTRLTVT.

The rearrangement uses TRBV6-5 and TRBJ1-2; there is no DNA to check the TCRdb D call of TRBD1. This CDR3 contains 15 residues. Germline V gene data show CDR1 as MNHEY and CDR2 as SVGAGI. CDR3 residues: CASSYFLDRGGGYTF.

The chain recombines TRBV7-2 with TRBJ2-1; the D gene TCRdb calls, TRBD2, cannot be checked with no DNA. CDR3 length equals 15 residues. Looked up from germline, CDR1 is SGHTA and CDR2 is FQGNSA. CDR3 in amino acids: CASSFGLAVNNEQFF.

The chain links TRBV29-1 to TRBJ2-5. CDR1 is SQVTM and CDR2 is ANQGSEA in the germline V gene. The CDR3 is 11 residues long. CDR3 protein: CSGVGLETQYF. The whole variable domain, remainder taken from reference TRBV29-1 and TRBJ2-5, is SAVISQKPSRDICQRGTSLTIQCQVDSQVTMMFWYRQQPGQSLTLIATANQGSEATYESGFVIDKFPISRPNLTFSTLTVSNMSPEDSSIYLCSGVGLETQYFGPGTRLLVL.

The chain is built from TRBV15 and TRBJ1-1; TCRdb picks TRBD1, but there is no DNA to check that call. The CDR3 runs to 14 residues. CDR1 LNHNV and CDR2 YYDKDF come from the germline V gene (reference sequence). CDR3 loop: CATSIRGVNTEAFF.

The CDR3 reads CASRLGFADSSFTDTQYF. The gene calls are TRBV12-3 or TRBV12-4 and TRBJ2-3; checking the TCRdb D call of TRBD1 is not possible without DNA. There are 18 residues in the CDR3.

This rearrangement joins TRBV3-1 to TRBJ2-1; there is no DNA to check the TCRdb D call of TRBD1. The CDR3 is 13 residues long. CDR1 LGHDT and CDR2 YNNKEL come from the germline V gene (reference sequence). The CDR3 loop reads CASSQDSGDEQFF.

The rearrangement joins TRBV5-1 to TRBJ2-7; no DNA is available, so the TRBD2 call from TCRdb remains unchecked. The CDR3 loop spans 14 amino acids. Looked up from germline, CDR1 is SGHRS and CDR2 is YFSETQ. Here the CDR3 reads CASSLVDSRNEQYF. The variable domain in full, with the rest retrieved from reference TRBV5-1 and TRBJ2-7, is KAGVTQTPRYLIKTRGQQVTLSCSPISGHRSVSWYQQTPGQGLQFLFEYFSETQRNKGNFPGRFSGRQFSNSRSEMNVSTLELGDSALYLCASSLVDSRNEQYFGPGTRLTVT.

CDR3 in amino acids: CASLASGLPHGTQYF. The chain couples TRBV19 to TRBJ2-3; the D call of TRBD1 rests on TCRdb alone, since no DNA is present to check it. The CDR3 is 15 residues long. Germline V CDR1 and CDR2: LNHDA, SQIVND (reference sequence).

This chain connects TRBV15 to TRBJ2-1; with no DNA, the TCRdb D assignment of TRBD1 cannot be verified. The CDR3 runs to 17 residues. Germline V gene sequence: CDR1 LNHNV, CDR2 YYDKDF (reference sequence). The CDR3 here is CATSRDTGRTPGNEQFF.

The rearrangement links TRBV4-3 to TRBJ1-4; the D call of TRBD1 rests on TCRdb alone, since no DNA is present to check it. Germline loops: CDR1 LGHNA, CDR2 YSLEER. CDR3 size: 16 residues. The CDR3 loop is CASSQLALTGFEKLFF.

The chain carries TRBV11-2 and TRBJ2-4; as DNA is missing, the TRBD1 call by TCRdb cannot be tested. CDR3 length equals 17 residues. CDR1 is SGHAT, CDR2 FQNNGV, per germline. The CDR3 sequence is CASTPAAGGGTGGPEYF.

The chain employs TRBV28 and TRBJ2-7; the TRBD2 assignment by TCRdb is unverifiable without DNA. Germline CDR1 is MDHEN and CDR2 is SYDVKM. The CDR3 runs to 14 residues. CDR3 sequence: CASSLAGGIYEQYF.